This T cell receptor beta chain was documented in a study of cytomegalovirus exposure and HLA in healthy donors. Study-wide context: Assignment to the Caucasian-associated ancestry cluster applied to about 80% of the approximately 420 genotyped donors.

Study-wide points: An analysis done earlier found most TCR beta V segments productive about 87% or about 30% of the time. A further, later analysis showed that HLA-associated TCR beta chains (compared with equally common others) were more clonally expanded. Presence/absence analyses assumed roughly uniform sequencing depth across donors, which may not hold.

Vbeta (60) and Jbeta (13) primers were used in the PCR. Sequencing was performed with immunoSEQ multiplex PCR; in TCRdb, only in-frame clones are kept and a portion is missing. The sample has over 100,000 clones, roughly 70% seen once; the top ten hold 8.7%. As regards this clone: Its matching antigen is unknown.

This CDR3 has 12 amino acids. With 5 bases removed from V and 3 bases from J, the gap between germline ends came to 7 bases. Germline V gene data show CDR1 as SGHDN and CDR2 as FVKESK. The rearrangement links TRBV14 to TRBJ1-1; D uncertain. The sequence came from a man under 40 in good health and CMV-seropositive. The sequencing sample was made of PBMCs. CDR3 sequence (DNA): TGTGCCAGCAGCTATAGCGACACTGAAGCTTTCTTT. Translation: CASSYSDTEAFF.